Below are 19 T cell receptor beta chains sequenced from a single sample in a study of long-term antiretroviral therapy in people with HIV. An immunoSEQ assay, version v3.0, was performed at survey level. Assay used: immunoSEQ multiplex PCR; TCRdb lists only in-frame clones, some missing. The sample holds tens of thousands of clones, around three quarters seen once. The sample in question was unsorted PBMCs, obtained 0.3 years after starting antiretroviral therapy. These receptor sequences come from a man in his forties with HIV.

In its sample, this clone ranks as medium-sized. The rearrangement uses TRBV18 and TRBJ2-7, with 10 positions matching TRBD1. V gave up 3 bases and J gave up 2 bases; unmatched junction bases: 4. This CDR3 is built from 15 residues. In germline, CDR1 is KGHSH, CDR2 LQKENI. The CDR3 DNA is TGTGCCAGCTCACCGGACAGGGGGGCGACCTACGAGCAGTACTTC. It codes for CASSPDRGATYEQYF.

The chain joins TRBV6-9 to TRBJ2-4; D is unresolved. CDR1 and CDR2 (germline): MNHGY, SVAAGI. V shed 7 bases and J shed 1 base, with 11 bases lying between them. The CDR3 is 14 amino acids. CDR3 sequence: CASKTRTAKNIQYF. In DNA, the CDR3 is TGTGCCAGCAAAACACGGACGGCCAAAAACATTCAGTACTTC.

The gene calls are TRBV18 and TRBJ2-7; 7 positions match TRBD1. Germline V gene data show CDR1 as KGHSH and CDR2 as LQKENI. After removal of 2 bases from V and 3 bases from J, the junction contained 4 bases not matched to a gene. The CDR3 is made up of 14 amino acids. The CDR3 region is CASSPRGQNYEQYF. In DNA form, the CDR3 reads TGTGCCAGCTCACCAAGGGGACAGAACTACGAGCAGTACTTC.

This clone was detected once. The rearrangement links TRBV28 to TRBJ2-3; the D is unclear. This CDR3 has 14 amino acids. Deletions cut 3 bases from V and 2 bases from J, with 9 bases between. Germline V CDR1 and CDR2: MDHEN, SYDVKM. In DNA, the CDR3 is TGTGCCAGCAGTTTGCGGCTTTACACAGATACGCAGTATTTT. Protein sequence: CASSLRLYTDTQYF.

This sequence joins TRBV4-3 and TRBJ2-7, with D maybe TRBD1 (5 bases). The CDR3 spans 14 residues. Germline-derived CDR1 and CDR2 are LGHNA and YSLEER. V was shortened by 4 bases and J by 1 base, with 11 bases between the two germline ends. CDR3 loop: CASSRTTESYEQYF. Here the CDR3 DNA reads TGCGCCAGCAGCCGTACGACAGAGTCCTACGAGCAGTACTTC.

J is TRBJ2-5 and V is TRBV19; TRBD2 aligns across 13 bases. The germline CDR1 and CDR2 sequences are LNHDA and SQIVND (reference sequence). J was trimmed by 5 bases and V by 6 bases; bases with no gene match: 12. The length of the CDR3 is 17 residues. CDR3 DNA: TGTGCCAGTAGGCAGACTAGCGGGGGGAATCTTCGGGAGACCCAGTACTTC. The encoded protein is CASRQTSGGNLRETQYF.

CDR3 region: CASSPDRSSGNTIYF. CDR3 DNA sequence: TGTGCCAGCTCACCCGACAGGTCCTCTGGAAACACCATATATTTT. The V call is TRBV18, the J call TRBJ1-3; possible D gene TRBD1, 6 bases. From germline, CDR1 is KGHSH and CDR2 LQKENI. Trimming pared 3 bases from V and 0 bases from J, leaving 9 bases between. The CDR3 extends over 15 amino acids.

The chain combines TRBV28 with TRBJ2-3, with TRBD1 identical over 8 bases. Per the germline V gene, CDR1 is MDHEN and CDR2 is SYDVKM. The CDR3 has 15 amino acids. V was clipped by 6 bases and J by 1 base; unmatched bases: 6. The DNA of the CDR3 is TGTGCCAGCAGACCCTACAGGGGGGGCACAGATACGCAGTATTTT. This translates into CASRPYRGGTDTQYF.

The CDR3 DNA reads as TGTGCCAGCAGTCGGGTCTTAGGAGGCACTGAAGCTTTCTTT. Translated: CASSRVLGGTEAFF. This chain links TRBV6-5 with TRBJ1-1; D is ambiguous. V lost 5 bases and J 4 bases, leaving 14 bases between the germline ends. The germline gives CDR1 MNHEY, CDR2 SVGAGI. The CDR3 loop spans 14 amino acids.

The CDR3 bases are TGTGCCAGCAGCTCGGGACAGGGTCTTGAAGCTTTCTTT. Protein sequence: CASSSGQGLEAFF. The chain recombines TRBV7-2 with TRBJ1-1, with 9 bases identical to TRBD1. Germline CDR1 is SGHTA and CDR2 is FQGNSA. The length of the CDR3 is 13 residues. After removal of 4 bases from V and 7 bases from J, the junction contained 4 bases not matched to a gene.

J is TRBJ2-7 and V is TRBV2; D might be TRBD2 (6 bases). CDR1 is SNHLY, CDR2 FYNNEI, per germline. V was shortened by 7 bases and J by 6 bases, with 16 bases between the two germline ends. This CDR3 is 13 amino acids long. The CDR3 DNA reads TGTGCCAGCACCCGGGGCTGGAGGGCCGAGCAGTACTTC. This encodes CASTRGWRAEQYF.

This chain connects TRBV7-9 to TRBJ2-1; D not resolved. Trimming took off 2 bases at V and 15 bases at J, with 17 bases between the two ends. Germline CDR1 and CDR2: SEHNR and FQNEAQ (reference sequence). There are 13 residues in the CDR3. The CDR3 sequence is CASSLSTADWGFF. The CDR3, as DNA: TGTGCCAGCAGCTTATCCACAGCCGATTGGGGGTTCTTC.

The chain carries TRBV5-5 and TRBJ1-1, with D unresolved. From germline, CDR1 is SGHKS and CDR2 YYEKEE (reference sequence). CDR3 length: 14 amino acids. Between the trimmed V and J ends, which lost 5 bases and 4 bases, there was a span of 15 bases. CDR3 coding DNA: TGTGCCAGCAGTTTTGACGGGGATGGCACTGAAGCTTTCTTT. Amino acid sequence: CASSFDGDGTEAFF.

The CDR3 reads CASSPFLAGVSSYEQYF. The CDR3, as DNA: TGCGCCAGCAGCCCCTTTTTAGCGGGGGTCTCCTCCTACGAGCAGTACTTC. The rearrangement uses TRBV4-3 and TRBJ2-7, with 9 bases matching TRBD2. Per germline, CDR1 LGHNA and CDR2 YSLEER. V was clipped by 4 bases and J by 0 bases; unmatched bases: 10. The CDR3 runs to 17 residues.

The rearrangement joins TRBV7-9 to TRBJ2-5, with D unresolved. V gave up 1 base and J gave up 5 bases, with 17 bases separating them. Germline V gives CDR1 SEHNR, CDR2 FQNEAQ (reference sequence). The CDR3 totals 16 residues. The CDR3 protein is CASSLDRQVRQETQYF. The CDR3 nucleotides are TGTGCCAGCAGCTTAGACCGGCAAGTCCGTCAGGAGACCCAGTACTTC.

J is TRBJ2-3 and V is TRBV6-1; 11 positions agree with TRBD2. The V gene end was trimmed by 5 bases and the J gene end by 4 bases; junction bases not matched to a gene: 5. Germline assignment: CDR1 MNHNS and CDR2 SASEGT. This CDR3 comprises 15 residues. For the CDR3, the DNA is TGTGCCAGCAGTAAAACTAGCGGGAGATCAGATACGCAGTATTTT. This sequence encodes CASSKTSGRSDTQYF.

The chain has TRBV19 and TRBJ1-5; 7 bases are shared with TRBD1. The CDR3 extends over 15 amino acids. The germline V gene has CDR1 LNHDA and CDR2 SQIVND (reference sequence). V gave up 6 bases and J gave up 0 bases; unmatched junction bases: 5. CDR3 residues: CASSPGQVSNQPQHF. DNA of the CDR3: TGTGCCAGTAGCCCCGGACAGGTTAGCAATCAGCCCCAGCATTTT. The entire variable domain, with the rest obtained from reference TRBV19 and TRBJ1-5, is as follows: DGGITQSPKYLFRKEGQNVTLSCEQNLNHDAMYWYRQDPGQGLRLIYYSQIVNDFQKGDIAEGYSVSREKKESFPLTVTSAQKNPTAFYLCASSPGQVSNQPQHFGDGTRLSIL.

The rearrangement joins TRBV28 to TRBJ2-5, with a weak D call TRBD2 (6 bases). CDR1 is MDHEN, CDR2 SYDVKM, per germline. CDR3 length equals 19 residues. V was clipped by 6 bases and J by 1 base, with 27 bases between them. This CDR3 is CASRESSTAGIASQETQYF. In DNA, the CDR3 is TGTGCCAGCAGGGAATCGTCTACCGCGGGAATTGCCTCCCAAGAGACCCAGTACTTC.

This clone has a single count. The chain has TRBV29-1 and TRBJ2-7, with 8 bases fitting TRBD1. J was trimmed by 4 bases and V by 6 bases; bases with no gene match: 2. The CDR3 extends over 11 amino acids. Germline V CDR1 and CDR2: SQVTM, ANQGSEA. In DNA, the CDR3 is TGCAGCGTCAACAGGGGGTACGAGCAGTACTTC. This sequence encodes CSVNRGYEQYF.